The following is a T cell receptor beta chain sequence with its context. Its antigen remains unknown. TCRdb's table, derived via immunoSEQ multiplex PCR, lists solely in-frame clones and lacks some. The table includes around 130,000 clones, more than 70% detected once. This entry belongs to a study of T cell responses to AZD1222 COVID-19 vaccine. Study overall: Pooling covered second doses at about 4 or about 12 weeks.

V was cut by 3 bases and J by 5 bases, with 5 bases left in between. CDR3 length equals 12 residues. Germline values: CDR1 SGHAT, CDR2 FQNNGV. The study, taken as a whole, reports: Samples come after the peak T cell response, not at day 14. Clonal diversity may have been underestimated in mostly white British donors. At 160-218 and 743-854, vaccine-associated CD4 TCRs were dominant, and they spanned spike.

The sample in question was peripheral blood, obtained on day 0 of AZD1222 vaccination. The V gene is TRBV11-2, the J gene TRBJ2-4; D ambiguous. This receptor was identified in an adult in good health. The CDR3 here is CASSLDQNIQYF. CDR3 coding DNA: TGTGCCAGCAGCTTGGACCAAAACATTCAGTACTTC.